The 3 T cell receptor beta chains below were found in one sample sequenced in a study of tumor-infiltrating lymphocytes in primary liver carcinoma. The template, 500 ng total RNA, yielded TCR beta cDNA made with a constant-region primer. Modified slightly, ARM-PCR produced TCR beta libraries over three nested multiplex PCR rounds. Primers for the first two PCR rounds were TRBV1-TRBV30 forward primers and a C-beta reverse primer (around 11 cycles per round). Each CDR3 protein gets one entry after TCRdb re-called the multiplex PCR reads with MiXCR. The table has roughly 80,000 distinct CDR3 sequences, 70% to 75% seen once. Bulk tissue was left unsorted, and RNA and DNA were co-extracted from about 20-30 mg of it. What was sequenced was liver tumor tissue from sampling region 4. Sample subset: tumor region T4, right-lateral pole. These receptors were collected from a woman aged 60-75 years with primary liver carcinoma and hepatitis B virus infection.

This clonotype has ten or more counts. V is TRBV6-1 and J is TRBJ2-1; 8 positions match TRBD2. The CDR3 spans 16 residues. J gave up 2 bases and V 5 bases, and 8 bases lay outside the gene matches. CDR1 and CDR2 from the germline V gene are MNHNS and SASEGT. The DNA of the CDR3 is TGTGCCAGCAGTACACTAGCGGTTAAGGCCTACAATGAGCAGTTCTTC. Its protein is CASSTLAVKAYNEQFF.

In regard to this clonotype: The junction departs from the called germline gene at one end, perhaps through a read error. The rearrangement uses TRBV10-3 and TRBJ1-4, with 7 bases identical to TRBD1. Germline V gives CDR1 ENHRY, CDR2 SYGVKD. CDR3 length equals 14 residues. For the CDR3, the DNA is TGTGCCATCAACCGGACAGGAATTAATGAAAAGCTGTTTTTT. The encoded protein is CAINRTGINEKLFF.

With regard to this clonotype: One junction end does not reproduce the germline sequence, and a read error may be involved. The chain combines TRBV5-1 with TRBJ1-1, with 9 nucleotides matching TRBD1. The CDR3 extends over 16 amino acids. Germline V gives CDR1 SGHRS, CDR2 YFSETQ. CDR3 sequence: CASNGDRGLANTETFF. CDR3 bases: TGCGCCAGCAACGGAGACAGGGGGTTAGCGAACACTGAAACTTTCTTT.